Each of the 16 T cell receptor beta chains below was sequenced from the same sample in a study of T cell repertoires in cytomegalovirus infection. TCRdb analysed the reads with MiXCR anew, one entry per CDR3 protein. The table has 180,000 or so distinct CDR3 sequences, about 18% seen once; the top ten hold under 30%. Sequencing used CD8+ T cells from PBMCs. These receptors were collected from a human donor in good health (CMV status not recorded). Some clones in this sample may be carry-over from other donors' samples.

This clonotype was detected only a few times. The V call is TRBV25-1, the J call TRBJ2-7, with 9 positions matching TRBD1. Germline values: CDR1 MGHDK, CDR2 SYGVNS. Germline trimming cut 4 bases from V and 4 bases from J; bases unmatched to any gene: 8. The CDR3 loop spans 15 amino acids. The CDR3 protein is CASSGRDRETYEQYF. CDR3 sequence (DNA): TGTGCCAGCAGTGGCCGGGACAGGGAGACTTACGAGCAGTACTTC.

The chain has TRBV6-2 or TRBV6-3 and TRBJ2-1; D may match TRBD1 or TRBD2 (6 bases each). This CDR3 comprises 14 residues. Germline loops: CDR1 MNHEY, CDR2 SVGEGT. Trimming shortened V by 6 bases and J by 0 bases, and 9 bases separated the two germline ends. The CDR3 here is CASSRGLSYNEQFF. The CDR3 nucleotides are TGTGCCAGCAGCAGGGGACTCTCCTACAATGAGCAGTTCTTC.

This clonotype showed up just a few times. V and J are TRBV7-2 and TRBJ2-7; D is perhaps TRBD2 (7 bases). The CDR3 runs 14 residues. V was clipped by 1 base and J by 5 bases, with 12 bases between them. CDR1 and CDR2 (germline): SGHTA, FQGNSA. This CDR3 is CASSLGGGANEQYF. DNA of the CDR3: TGTGCCAGCAGCTTAGGAGGGGGGGCAAACGAGCAGTACTTC.

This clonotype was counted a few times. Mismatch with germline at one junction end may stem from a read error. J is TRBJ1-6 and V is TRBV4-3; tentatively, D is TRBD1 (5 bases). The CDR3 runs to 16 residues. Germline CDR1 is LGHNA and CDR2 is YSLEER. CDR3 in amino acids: CASSQEAGHNNSPLHF. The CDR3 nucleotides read TGCGCCAGTAGCCAAGAGGCAGGACATAATAATTCACCCCTCCACTTT.

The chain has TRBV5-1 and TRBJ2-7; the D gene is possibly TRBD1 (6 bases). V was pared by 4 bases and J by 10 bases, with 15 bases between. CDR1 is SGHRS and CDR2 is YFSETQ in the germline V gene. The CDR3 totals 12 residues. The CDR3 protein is CASSSLGDKQYF. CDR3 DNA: TGCGCCAGCAGCAGCCTGGGGGACAAACAGTACTTC.

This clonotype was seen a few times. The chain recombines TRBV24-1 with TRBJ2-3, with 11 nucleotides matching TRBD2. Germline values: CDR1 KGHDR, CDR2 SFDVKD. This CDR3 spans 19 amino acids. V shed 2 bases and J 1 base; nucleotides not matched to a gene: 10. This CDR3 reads CATSDSIAGGPQGTDTQYF. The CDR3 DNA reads TGTGCCACCAGTGATTCTATAGCGGGGGGGCCTCAAGGCACAGATACGCAGTATTTT.

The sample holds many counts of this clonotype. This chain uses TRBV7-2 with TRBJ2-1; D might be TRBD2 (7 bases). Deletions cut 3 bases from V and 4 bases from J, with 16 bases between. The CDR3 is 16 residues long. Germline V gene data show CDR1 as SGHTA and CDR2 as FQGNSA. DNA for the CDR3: TGTGCCAGCAGCTTCAGGGGAGCGGGGCTATACAATGAGCAGTTCTTC. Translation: CASSFRGAGLYNEQFF.

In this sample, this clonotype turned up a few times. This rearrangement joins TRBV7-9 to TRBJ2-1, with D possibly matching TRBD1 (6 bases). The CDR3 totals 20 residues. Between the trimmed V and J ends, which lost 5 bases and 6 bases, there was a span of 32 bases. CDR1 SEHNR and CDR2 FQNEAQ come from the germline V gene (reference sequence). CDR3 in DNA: TGTGCCAGCAGCCAACCAAGAACCCAACAGGGTTGGAACTTTGGCAATGAGCAGTTCTTC. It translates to CASSQPRTQQGWNFGNEQFF.

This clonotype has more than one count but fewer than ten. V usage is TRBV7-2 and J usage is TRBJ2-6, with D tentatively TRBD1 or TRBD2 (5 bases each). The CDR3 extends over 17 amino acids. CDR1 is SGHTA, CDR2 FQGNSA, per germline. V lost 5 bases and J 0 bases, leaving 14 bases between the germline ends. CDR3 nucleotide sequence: TGTGCCAGCAGCCCCTTTGTAGGGACCTCTGGGGCCAACGTCCTGACTTTC. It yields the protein CASSPFVGTSGANVLTF.

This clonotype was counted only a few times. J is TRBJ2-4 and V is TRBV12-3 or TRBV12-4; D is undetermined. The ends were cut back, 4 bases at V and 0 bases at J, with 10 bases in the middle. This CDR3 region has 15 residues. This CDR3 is CASSSMALAKNIQYF. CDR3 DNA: TGTGCCAGCAGTTCAATGGCCCTAGCCAAAAACATTCAGTACTTC.

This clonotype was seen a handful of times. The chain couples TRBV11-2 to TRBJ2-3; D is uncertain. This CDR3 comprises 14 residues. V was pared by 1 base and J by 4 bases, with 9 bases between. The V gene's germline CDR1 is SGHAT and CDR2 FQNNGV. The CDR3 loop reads CASSLVGFPDTQYF. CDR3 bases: TGTGCCAGCAGCTTAGTCGGGTTCCCAGATACGCAGTATTTT. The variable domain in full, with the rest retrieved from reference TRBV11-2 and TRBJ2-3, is EAGVAQSPRYKIIEKRQSVAFWCNPISGHATLYWYQQILGQGPKLLIQFQNNGVVDDSQLPKDRFSAERLKGVDSTLKIQPAKLEDSAVYLCASSLVGFPDTQYFGPGTRLTVL.

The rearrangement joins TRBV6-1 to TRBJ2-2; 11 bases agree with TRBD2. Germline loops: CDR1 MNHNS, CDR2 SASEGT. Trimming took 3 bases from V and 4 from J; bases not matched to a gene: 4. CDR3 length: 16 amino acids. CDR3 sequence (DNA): TGTGCCAGCAGTGAGATCCTAGCGGGGGGCACCGGGGAGCTGTTTTTT. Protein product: CASSEILAGGTGELFF.

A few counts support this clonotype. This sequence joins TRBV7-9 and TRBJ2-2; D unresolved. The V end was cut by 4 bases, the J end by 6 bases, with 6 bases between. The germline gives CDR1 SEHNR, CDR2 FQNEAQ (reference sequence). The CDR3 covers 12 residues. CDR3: CASSWAAGELFF. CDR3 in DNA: TGTGCCAGCAGCTGGGCGGCCGGGGAGCTGTTTTTT.

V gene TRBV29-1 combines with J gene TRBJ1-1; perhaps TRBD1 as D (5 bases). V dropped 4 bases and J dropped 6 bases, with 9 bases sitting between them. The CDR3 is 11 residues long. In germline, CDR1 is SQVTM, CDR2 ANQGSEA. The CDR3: CSVVLGPEAFF. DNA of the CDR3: TGCAGCGTTGTGTTGGGACCTGAAGCTTTCTTT.

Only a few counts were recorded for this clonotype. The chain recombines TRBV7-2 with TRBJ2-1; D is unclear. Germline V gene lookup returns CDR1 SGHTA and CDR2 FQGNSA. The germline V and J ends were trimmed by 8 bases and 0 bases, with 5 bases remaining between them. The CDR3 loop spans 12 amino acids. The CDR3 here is CASGHSYNEQFF. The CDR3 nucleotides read TGTGCCAGCGGGCACTCCTACAATGAGCAGTTCTTC.

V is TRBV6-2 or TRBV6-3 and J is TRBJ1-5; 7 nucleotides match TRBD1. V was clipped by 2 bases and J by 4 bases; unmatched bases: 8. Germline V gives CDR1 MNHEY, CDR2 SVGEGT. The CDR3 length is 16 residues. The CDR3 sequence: CASSYPDRVGNQPQHF. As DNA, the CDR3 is TGTGCCAGCAGTTACCCCGACAGGGTGGGGAATCAGCCCCAGCATTTT.